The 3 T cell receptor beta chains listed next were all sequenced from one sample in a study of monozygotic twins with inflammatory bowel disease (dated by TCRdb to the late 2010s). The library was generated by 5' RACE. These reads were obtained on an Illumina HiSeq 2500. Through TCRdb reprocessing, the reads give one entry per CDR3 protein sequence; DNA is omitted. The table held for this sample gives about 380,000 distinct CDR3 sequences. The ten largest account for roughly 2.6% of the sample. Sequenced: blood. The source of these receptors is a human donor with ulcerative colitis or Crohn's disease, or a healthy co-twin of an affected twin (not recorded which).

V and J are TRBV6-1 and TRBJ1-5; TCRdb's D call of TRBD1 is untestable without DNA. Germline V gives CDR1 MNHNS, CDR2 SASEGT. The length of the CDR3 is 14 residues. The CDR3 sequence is CASSQTGINQPQHF.

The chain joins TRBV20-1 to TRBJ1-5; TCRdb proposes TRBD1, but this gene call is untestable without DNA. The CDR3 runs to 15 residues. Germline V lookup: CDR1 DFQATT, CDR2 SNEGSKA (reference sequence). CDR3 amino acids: CSATFRGESNQPQHF.

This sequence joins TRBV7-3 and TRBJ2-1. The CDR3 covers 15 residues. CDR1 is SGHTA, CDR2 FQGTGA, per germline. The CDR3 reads CASSPRLASYNEQFF.